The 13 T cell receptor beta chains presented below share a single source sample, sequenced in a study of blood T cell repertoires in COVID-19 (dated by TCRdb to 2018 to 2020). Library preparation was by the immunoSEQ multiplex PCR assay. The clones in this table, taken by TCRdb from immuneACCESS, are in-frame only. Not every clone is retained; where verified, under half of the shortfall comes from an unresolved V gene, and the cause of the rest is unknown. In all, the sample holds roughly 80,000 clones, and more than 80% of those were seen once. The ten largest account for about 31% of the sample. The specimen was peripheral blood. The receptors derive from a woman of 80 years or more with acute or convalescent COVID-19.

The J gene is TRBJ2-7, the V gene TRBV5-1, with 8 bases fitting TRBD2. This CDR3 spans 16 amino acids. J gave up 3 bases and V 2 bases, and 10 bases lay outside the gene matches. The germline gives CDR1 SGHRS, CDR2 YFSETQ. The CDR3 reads CASSFTGTAGGYEQYF. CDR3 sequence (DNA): TGCGCCAGCAGCTTTACAGGGACGGCGGGAGGCTACGAGCAGTACTTC.

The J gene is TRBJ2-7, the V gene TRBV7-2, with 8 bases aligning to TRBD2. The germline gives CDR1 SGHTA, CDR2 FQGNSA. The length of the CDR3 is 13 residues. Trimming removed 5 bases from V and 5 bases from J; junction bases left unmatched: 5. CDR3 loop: CASSPGGRNEQYF. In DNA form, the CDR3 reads TGTGCCAGCAGCCCCGGCGGGAGGAACGAGCAGTACTTC.

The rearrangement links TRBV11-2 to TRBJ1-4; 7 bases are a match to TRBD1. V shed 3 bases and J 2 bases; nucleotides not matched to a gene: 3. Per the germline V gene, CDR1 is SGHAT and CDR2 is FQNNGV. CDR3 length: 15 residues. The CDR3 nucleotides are TGTGCCAGCAGCTTGGGGACAGTTACTAATGAAAAACTGTTTTTT. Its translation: CASSLGTVTNEKLFF. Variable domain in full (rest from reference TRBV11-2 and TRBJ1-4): EAGVAQSPRYKIIEKRQSVAFWCNPISGHATLYWYQQILGQGPKLLIQFQNNGVVDDSQLPKDRFSAERLKGVDSTLKIQPAKLEDSAVYLCASSLGTVTNEKLFFGSGTQLSVL.

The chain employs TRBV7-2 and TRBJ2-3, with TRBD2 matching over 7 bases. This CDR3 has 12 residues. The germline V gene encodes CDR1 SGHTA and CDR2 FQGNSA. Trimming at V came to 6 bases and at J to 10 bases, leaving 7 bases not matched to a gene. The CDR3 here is CASSSSAGPQYF. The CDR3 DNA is TGTGCCAGCAGTTCCTCAGCGGGACCGCAGTATTTT.

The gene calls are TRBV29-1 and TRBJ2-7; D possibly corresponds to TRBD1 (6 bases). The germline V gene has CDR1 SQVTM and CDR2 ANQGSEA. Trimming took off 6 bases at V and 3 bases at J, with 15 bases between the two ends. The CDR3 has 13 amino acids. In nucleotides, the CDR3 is TGCAGCGTAGCTCGGGACACAATCTACGAGCAGTACTTC. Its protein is CSVARDTIYEQYF.

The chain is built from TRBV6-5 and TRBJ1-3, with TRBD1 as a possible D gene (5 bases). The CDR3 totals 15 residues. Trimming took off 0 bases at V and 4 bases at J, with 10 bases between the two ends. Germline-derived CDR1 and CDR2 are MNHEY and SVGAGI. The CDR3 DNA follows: TGTGCCAGCAGTTACTCGTCCAGGGTCGGAAACACCATATATTTT. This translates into CASSYSSRVGNTIYF.

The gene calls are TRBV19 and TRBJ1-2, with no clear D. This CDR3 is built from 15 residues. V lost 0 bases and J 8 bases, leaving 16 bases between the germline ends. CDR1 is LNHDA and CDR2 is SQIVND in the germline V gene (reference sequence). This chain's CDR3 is CASSIDYPDRGGYTF. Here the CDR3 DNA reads TGTGCCAGTAGTATAGATTACCCAGACCGCGGGGGCTACACCTTC.

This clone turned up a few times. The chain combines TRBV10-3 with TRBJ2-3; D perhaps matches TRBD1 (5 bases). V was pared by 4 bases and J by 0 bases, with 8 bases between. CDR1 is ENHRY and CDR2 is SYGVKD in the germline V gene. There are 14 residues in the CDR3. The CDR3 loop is CAISGQGSTDTQYF. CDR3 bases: TGTGCCATCAGTGGTCAGGGCAGCACAGATACGCAGTATTTT.

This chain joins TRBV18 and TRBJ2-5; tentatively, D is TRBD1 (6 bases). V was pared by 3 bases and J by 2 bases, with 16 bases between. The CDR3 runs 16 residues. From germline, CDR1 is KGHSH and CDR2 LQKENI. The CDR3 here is CASSPGTPSTQETQYF. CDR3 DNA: TGTGCCAGCTCACCCGGGACACCTAGTACACAAGAGACCCAGTACTTC.

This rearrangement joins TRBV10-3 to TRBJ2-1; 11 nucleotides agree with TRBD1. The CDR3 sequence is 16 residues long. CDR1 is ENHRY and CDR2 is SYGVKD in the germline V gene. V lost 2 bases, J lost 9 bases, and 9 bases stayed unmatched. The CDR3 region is CAISEVDGTGGGEQFF. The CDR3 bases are TGTGCCATCAGTGAGGTAGACGGGACAGGGGGAGGTGAGCAGTTCTTC.

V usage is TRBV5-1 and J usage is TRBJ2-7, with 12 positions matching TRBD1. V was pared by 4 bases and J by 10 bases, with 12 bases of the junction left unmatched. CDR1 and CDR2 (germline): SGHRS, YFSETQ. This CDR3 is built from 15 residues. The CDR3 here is CASSGPGQGASEQYF. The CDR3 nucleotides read TGCGCCAGCAGCGGCCCGGGACAGGGGGCATCGGAACAGTACTTC.

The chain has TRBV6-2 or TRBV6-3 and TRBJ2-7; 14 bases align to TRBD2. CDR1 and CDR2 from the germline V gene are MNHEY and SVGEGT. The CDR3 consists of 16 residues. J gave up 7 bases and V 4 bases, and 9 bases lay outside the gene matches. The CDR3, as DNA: TGTGCCAGCAGTTTATCTGGGACTAGCGGGAGTTTTGAGCAGTACTTC. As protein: CASSLSGTSGSFEQYF.

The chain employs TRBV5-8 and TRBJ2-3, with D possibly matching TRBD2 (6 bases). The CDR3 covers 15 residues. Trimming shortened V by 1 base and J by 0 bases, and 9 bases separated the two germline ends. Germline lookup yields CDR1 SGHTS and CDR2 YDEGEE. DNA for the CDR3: TGTGCCAGCAGCTTGAGAGGGACTAGCACAGATACGCAGTATTTT. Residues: CASSLRGTSTDTQYF. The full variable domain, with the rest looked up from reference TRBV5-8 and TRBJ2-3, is EAGVTQSPTHLIKTRGQQATLRCSPISGHTSVYWYQQALGLGLQFLLWYDEGEERNRGNFPPRFSGRQFPNYSSELNVNALELEDSALYLCASSLRGTSTDTQYFGPGTRLTVL.